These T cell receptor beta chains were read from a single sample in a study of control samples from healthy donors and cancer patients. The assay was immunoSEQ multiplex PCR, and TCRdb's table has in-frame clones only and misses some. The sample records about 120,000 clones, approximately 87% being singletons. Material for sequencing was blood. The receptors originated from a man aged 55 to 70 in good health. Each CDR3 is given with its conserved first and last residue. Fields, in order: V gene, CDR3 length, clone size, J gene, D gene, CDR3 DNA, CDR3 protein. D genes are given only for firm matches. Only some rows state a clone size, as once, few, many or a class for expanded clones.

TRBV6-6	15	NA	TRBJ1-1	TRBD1	TGTGCCAGCAGTCCCTGGACAGGGAGGAACACTGAAGCTTTCTTT	CASSPWTGRNTEAFF
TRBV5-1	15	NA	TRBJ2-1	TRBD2	TGCGCCAGCAGCCTGACTAGCGGGGGGTTCAATGAGCAGTTCTTC	CASSLTSGGFNEQFF
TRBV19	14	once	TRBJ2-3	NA	TGTGCCAGTAGTTTCAGGGATATCACAGATACGCAGTATTTT	CASSFRDITDTQYF
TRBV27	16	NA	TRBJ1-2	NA	TGTGCCAGCAGTTCTTCCCCGGGACGCACGAACTATGGCTACACCTTC	CASSSSPGRTNYGYTF
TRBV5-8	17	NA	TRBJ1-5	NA	TGTGCCAGCAGCCGACTAACGGGTCCCGAATATCACGAGCCCCAGCATTTT	CASSRLTGPEYHEPQHF
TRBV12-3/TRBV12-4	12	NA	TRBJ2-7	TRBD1	TGTGCCAGCAGTCCCCACAGGGGCGAGCAGTACTTC	CASSPHRGEQYF
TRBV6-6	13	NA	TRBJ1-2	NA	TGTGCCAGCAGCCCGACAGGTGACTATGGCTACACCTTC	CASSPTGDYGYTF
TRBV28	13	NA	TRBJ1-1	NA	TGTGCCAGCAGTTTACAGGGCCACACTGAAGCTTTCTTT	CASSLQGHTEAFF
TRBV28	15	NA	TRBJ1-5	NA	TGTGCCAGCAGTTTGCCCGGGACCGCTAATGGGCCCCAGCATTTT	CASSLPGTANGPQHF
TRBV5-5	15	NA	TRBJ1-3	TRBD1	TGTGCCAGCAGCGGGACAGGGGGCTCTGGAAACACCATATATTTT	CASSGTGGSGNTIYF
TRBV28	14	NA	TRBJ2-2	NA	TGTGCCAGCATTAAGATCGCGAACACCGGGGAGCTGTTTTTT	CASIKIANTGELFF
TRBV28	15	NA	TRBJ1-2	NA	TGTGCCAGCAGTACCCCACCTCCTTCCCGGCAAGGCTACACCTTC	CASSTPPPSRQGYTF
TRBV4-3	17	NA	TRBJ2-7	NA	TGCGCCAGCAGCCGGAAGGTCAACGGGGGTGAGACCTACGAGCAGTACTTC	CASSRKVNGGETYEQYF
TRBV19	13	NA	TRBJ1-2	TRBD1	TGTGCCAGTAGAGAGGGACAGAGTTATGGCTACACCTTC	CASREGQSYGYTF
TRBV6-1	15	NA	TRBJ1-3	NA	TGTGCCAGCAGTGAATCTCCCAACTCTGGAAACACCATATATTTT	CASSESPNSGNTIYF
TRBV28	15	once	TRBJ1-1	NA	TGTGCCAGCAGGACTAGGGGCAGGGGCAACACTGAAGCTTTCTTT	CASRTRGRGNTEAFF
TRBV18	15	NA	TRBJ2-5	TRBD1	TGTGCCAGCTCACACGGGACAGGGCGTGGAGAGACCCAGTACTTC	CASSHGTGRGETQYF
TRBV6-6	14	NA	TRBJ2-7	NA	TGTGCCAGCAGTCTACGGGGTTTAGTATACGAGCAGTACTTC	CASSLRGLVYEQYF
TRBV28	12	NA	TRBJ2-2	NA	TGTGCCAGCAGTCTCTTTACCGGGGAGCTGTTTTTT	CASSLFTGELFF
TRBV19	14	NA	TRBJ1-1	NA	TGTGCCAGTAGCACTTTGGGAGGGCTAACTGAAGCTTTCTTT	CASSTLGGLTEAFF
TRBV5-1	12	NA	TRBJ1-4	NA	TGCGCCAGCAGCTTGGATGGGGAAAAACTGTTTTTT	CASSLDGEKLFF
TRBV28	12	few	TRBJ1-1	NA	TGTGCCAGCGGTTACAGGGTAGCGGAAGCTTTCTTT	CASGYRVAEAFF
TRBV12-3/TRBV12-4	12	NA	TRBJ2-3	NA	TGTGCCAGCAGTCTCTCTCGAGCTACGCAGTATTTT	CASSLSRATQYF
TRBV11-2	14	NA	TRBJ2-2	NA	TGTGCCAGCAGCTTAGAAACCCGGGCCGGGGAGCTGTTTTTT	CASSLETRAGELFF
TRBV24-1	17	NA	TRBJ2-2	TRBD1	TGTGCCACCAGTGGGACCATATGGACAGGGGCGAAGGGGGAGCTGTTTTTT	CATSGTIWTGAKGELFF
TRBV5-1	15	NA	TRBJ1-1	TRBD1	TGCGCCAGCAGCTCCTCGGGACAGCCGAACACTGAAGCTTTCTTT	CASSSSGQPNTEAFF
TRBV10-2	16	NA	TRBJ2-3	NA	TGCGCCAGCAGGGCCCCCGACTATGAAAGCACAGATACGCAGTATTTT	CASRAPDYESTDTQYF
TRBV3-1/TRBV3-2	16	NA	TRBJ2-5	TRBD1	TGTGCCAGCAGCCAATCGAGACAGGGGGCTTATGAGACCCAGTACTTC	CASSQSRQGAYETQYF
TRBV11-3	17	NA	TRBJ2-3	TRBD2	TGTGCCAGCAGCTTAGATGGCACTAGCGGGGGCACAGATACGCAGTATTTT	CASSLDGTSGGTDTQYF
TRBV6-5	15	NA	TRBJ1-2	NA	TGTGCCAGCAGTCACGTGGGAGGTTTGGACTATGGCTACACCTTC	CASSHVGGLDYGYTF
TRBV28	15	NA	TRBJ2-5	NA	TGTGCCAGCAGTCTACTAACGACAGCACAAGAGACCCAGTACTTC	CASSLLTTAQETQYF
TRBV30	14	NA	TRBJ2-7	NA	TGTGCCTGGAGTCCCTCAGGGATCTCCTACGAGCAGTACTTC	CAWSPSGISYEQYF
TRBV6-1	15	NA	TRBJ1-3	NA	TGTGCCAGCAGTGATTCACAGGGCTCTGGAAACACCATATATTTT	CASSDSQGSGNTIYF
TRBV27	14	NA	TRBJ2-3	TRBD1	TGTGCCAGCAGTGGAGGACAGGTCACAGATACGCAGTATTTT	CASSGGQVTDTQYF
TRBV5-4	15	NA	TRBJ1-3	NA	TGTGCCAGCAGCTTGGCGGGGGTAGCTGGAAACACCATATATTTT	CASSLAGVAGNTIYF
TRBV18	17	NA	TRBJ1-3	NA	TGTGCCAGCTCACCACCACTGATCCCAACCTCTGGAAACACCATATATTTT	CASSPPLIPTSGNTIYF
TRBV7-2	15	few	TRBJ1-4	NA	TGTGCCAGCAGCTTATGGGGGCTGGCTAATGAAAAACTGTTTTTT	CASSLWGLANEKLFF
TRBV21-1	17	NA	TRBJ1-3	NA	TGTGCCAGCAGCAAAGGGGCAGGGATGGTTTCTGGAAACACCATATATTTT	CASSKGAGMVSGNTIYF
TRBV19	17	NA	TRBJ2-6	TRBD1	TGTGCCAGTAGACCGTCCCGGGACAGGGCCGGGGCCAACGTCCTGACTTTC	CASRPSRDRAGANVLTF
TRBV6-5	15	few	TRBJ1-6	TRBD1	TGTGCCAGCCTCGTGGGACAGGGACATAATTCACCCCTCCACTTT	CASLVGQGHNSPLHF
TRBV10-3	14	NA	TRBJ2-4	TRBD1	TGTGCCATCAGTGATCCAGGGGGCGCAGGAATTCAGTACTTC	CAISDPGGAGIQYF
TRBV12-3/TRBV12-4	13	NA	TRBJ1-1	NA	TGTGCCAGCAGTTACAAGCAGAACACTGAAGCTTTCTTT	CASSYKQNTEAFF
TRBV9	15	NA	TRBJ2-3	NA	TGTGCCAGCAGCGCCTCATTGAGTGGCACAGATACGCAGTATTTT	CASSASLSGTDTQYF
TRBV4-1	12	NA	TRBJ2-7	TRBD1	TGCGCCAGCAGCCCCAGGGGGTTCCCACAGTACTTC	CASSPRGFPQYF
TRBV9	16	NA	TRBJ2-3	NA	TGTGCCAGCAGCGTAGTGGGCAGGCAGGGGAGAGATACGCAGTATTTT	CASSVVGRQGRDTQYF
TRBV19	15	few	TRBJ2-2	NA	TGTGCCAGTAAATTGGGGACGGCGAACACCGGGGAGCTGTTTTTT	CASKLGTANTGELFF
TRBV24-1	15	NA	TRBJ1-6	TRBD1	TGTGCCACCAGTGAAGGGACAGGTCCAAATTCACCCCTCCACTTT	CATSEGTGPNSPLHF
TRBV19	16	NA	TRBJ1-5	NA	TGTGCCAGTAGGACCTCAGGGAGCTATAGCAATCAGCCCCAGCATTTT	CASRTSGSYSNQPQHF